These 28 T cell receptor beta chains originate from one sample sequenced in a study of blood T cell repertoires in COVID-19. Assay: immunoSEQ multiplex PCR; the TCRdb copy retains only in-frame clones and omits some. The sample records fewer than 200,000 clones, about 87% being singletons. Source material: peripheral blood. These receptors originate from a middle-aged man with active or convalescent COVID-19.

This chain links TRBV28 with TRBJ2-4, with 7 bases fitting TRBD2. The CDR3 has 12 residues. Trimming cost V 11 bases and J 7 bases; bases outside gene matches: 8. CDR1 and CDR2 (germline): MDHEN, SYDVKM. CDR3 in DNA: TGTGCCTCTCAACTCGGGGGGAACATTCAGTACTTC. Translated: CASQLGGNIQYF.

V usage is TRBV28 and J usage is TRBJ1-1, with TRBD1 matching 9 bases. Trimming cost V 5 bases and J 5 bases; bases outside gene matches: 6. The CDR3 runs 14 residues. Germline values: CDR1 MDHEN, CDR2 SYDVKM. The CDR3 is CASSPTGGWTEAFF. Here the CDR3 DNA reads TGTGCCAGCAGTCCCACAGGGGGCTGGACTGAAGCTTTCTTT.

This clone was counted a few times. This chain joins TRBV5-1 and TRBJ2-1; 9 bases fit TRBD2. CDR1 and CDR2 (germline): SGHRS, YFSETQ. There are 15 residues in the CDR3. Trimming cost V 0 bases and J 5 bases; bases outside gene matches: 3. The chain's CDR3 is CASSLDLAGNNEQFF. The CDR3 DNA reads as TGCGCCAGCAGCTTGGACCTAGCGGGAAACAATGAGCAGTTCTTC.

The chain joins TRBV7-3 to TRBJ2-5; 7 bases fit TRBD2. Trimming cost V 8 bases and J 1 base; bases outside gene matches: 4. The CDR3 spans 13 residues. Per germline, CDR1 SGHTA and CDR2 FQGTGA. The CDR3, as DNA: TGTGCCAGCGCGGCGGGGGTCCAAGAGACCCAGTACTTC. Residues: CASAAGVQETQYF.

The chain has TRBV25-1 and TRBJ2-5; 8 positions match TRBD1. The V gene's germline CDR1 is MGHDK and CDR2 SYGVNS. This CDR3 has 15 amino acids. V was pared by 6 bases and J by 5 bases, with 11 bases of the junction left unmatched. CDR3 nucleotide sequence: TGTGCCAGCAGGACAGACAGGGGAATGGGGGAGACCCAGTACTTC. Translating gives CASRTDRGMGETQYF.

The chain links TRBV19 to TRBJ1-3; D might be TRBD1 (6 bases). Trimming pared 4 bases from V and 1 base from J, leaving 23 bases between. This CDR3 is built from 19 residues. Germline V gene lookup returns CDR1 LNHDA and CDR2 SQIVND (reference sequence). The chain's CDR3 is CASSTPVVGQGMSGNTIYF. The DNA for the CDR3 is TGTGCCAGTAGTACCCCCGTAGTCGGGCAGGGGATGTCTGGAAACACCATATATTTT. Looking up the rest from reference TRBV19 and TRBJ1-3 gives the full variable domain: DGGITQSPKYLFRKEGQNVTLSCEQNLNHDAMYWYRQDPGQGLRLIYYSQIVNDFQKGDIAEGYSVSREKKESFPLTVTSAQKNPTAFYLCASSTPVVGQGMSGNTIYFGEGSWLTVV.

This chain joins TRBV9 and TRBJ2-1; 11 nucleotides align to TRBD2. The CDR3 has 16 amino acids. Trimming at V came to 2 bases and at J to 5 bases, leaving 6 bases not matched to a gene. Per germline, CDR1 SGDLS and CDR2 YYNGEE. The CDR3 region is CASSVLAGGPNNEQFF. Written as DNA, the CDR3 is TGTGCCAGCAGCGTTTTAGCGGGGGGGCCGAACAATGAGCAGTTCTTC.

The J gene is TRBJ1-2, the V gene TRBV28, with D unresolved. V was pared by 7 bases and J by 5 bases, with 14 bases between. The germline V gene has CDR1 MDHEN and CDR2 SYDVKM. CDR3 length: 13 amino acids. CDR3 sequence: CASTITASYGYTF. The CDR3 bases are TGTGCCAGCACCATTACAGCCTCATATGGCTACACCTTC.

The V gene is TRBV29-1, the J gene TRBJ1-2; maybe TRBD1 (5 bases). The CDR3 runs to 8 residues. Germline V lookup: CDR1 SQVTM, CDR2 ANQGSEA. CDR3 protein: CTPGGYTF. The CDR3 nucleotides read TGCACCCCAGGGGGCTACACCTTC. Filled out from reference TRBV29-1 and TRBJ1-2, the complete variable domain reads SAVISQKPSRDICQRGTSLTIQCQVDSQVTMMFWYRQQPGQSLTLIATANQGSEATYESGFVIDKFPISRPNLTFSTLTVSNMSPEDSSIYLCTPGGYTFGSGTRLTVV.

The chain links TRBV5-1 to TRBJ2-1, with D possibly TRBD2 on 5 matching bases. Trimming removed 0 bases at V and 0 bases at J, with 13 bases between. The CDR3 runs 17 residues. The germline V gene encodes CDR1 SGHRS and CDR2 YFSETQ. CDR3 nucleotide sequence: TGCGCCAGCAGCTTGGCCCGGACGGGAAACTCCTACAATGAGCAGTTCTTC. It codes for CASSLARTGNSYNEQFF.

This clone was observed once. CDR3 nucleotide sequence: TGTGCCAGCAGCCGACTTGGCGGGGGTGGGGAGACCCAGTACTTC. Protein: CASSRLGGGGETQYF. V usage is TRBV3-1 (or the pseudogene TRBV3-2) and J usage is TRBJ2-5; the match to TRBD2 covers 7 bases. Losses at the gene ends were 4 bases for V and 5 bases for J; bases not matched to a gene: 10. The CDR3 consists of 15 residues. Germline assignment: CDR1 LGHDT and CDR2 YNNKEL (reference sequence).

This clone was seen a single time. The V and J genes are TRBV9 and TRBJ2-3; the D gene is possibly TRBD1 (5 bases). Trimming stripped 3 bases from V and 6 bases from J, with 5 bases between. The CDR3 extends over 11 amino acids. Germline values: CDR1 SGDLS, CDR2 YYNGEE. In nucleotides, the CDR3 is TGTGCCAGCAGCGGACAGGATACGCAGTATTTT. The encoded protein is CASSGQDTQYF.

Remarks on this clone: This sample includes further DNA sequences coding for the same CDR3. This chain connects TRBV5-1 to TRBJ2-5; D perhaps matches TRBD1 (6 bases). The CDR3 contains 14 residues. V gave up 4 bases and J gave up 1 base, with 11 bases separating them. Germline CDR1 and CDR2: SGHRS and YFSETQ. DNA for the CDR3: TGCGCCAGCAGCCCCGGACAGCCCCAAGAGACCCAGTACTTC. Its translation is CASSPGQPQETQYF.

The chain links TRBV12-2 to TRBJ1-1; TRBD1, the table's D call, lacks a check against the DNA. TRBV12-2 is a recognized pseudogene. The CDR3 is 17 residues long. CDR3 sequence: CASRLEPGQGKNTEAFF. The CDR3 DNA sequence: TGTGCAAGTCGCTTAGAGCCCGGACAGGGGAAGAACACTGAAGCTTTCTTT.

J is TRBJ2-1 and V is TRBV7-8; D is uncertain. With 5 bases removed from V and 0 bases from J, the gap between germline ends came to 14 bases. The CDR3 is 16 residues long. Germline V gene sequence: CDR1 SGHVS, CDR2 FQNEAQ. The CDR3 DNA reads TGTGCCAGCAGCGTATCCTTTAGTAGCTCCTACAATGAGCAGTTCTTC. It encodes CASSVSFSSSYNEQFF.

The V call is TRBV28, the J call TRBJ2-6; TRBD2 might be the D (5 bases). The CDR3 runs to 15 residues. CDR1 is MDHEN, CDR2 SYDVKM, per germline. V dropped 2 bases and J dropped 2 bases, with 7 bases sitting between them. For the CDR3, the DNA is TGTGCCAGCAGTTTAACGACTACTGGGGCCAACGTCCTGACTTTC. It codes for CASSLTTTGANVLTF.

The CDR3 region has the DNA TGTGCCAGCAGTTACTCGACAGGGGTGGGTACTGAAGCTTTCTTT. It specifies CASSYSTGVGTEAFF. The chain has TRBV6-5 and TRBJ1-1; TRBD1 matches 8 bases. The CDR3 has 15 residues. Germline V gives CDR1 MNHEY, CDR2 SVGAGI. Unmatched junction bases numbered 5, after V lost 0 bases and J lost 5 bases.

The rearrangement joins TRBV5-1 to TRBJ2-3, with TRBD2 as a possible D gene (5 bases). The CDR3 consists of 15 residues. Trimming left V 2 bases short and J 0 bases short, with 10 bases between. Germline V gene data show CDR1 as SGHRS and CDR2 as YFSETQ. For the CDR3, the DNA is TGCGCCAGCAGCTTCAGAGCGGACAGCACAGATACGCAGTATTTT. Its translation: CASSFRADSTDTQYF.

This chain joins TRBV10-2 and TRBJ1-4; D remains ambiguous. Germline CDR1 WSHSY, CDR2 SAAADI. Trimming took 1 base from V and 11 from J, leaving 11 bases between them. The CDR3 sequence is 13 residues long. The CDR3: CASSEYGHTKLFF. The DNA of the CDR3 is TGCGCCAGCAGTGAGTACGGTCATACCAAACTGTTTTTT.

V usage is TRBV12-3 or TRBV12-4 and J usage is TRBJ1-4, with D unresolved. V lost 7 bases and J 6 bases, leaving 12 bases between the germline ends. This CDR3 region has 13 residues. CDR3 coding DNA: TGTGCCAGCAAACGGGGATCGGATGAAAAACTGTTTTTT. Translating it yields CASKRGSDEKLFF.

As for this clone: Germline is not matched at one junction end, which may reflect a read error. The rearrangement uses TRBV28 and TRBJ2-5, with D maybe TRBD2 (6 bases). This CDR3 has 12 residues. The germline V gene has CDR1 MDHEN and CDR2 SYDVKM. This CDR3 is CASSLSRGRQNF. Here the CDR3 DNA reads TGTGCCAGCAGTTTATCGCGGGGCAGACAAAACTTC.

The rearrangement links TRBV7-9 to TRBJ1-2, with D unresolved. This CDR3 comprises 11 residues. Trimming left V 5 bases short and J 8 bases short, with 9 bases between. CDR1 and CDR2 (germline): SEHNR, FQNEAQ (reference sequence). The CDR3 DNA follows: TGTGCCAGCAGCCCCCCAGGAGGCTACACCTTC. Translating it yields CASSPPGGYTF.

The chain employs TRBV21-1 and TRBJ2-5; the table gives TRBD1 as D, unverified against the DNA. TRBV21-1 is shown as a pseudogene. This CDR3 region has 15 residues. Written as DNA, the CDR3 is TGTGCCAGCAGCAACAGGCCCCCTATCATAGAGACCCAGTACTTC. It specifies CASSNRPPIIETQYF.

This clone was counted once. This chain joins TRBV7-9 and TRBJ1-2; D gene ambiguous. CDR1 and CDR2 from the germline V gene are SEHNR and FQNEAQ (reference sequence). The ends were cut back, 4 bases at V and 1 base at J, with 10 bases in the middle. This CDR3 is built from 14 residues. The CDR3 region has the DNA TGTGCCAGCAGCTCCTCAGCGGATAACTATGGCTACACCTTC. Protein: CASSSSADNYGYTF.

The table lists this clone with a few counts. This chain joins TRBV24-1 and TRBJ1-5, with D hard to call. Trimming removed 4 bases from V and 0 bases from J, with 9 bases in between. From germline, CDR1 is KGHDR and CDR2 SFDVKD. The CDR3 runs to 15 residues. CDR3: CATSDSGLSNQPQHF. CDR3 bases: TGTGCCACCAGTGACAGTGGACTTAGCAATCAGCCCCAGCATTTT.

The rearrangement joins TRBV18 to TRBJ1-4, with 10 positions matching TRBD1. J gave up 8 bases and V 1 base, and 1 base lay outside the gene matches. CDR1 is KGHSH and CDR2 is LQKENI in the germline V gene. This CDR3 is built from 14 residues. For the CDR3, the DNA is TGTGCCAGCTCACCACGGGGACAGGGGGAAAAACTGTTTTTT. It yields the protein CASSPRGQGEKLFF. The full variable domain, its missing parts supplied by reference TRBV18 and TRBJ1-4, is NAGVMQNPRHLVRRRGQEARLRCSPMKGHSHVYWYRQLPEEGLKFMVYLQKENIIDESGMPKERFSAEFPKEGPSILRIQQVVRGDSAAYFCASSPRGQGEKLFFGSGTQLSVL.

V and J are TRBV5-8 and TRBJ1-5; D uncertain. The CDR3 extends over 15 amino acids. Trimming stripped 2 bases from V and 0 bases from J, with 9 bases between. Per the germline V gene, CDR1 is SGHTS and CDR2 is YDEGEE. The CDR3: CASSFFGDSNQPQHF. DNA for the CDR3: TGTGCCAGCAGCTTCTTCGGGGATAGCAATCAGCCCCAGCATTTT. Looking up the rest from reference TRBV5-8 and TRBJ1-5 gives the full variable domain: EAGVTQSPTHLIKTRGQQATLRCSPISGHTSVYWYQQALGLGLQFLLWYDEGEERNRGNFPPRFSGRQFPNYSSELNVNALELEDSALYLCASSFFGDSNQPQHFGDGTRLSIL.

CDR3: CASSLGGGPQADTQYF. The CDR3 DNA reads as TGTGCCAGCAGCTTAGGGGGGGGGCCCCAGGCGGATACGCAGTATTTT. V gene TRBV7-9 combines with J gene TRBJ2-3; D might be TRBD2 (7 bases). Germline V CDR1 and CDR2: SEHNR, FQNEAQ (reference sequence). The CDR3 has 16 residues. Between the trimmed V and J ends, which lost 1 base and 6 bases, there was a span of 17 bases.